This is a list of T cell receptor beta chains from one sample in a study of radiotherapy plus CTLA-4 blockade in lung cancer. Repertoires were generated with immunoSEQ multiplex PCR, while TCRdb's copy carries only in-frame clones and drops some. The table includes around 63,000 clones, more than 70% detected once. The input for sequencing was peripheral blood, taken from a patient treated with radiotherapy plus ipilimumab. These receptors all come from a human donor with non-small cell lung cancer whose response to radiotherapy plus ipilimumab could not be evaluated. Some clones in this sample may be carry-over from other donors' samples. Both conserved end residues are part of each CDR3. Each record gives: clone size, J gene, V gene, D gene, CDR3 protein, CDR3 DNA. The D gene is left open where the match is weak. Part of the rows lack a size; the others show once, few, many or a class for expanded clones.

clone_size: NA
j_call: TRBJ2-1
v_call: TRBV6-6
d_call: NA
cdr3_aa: CASGRGDPKYNEQFF
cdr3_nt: TGTGCCAGCGGGCGCGGGGATCCCAAGTACAATGAGCAGTTCTTC

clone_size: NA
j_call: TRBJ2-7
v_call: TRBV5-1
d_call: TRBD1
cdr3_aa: CASSMGTGLSHEQYF
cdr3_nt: TGCGCCAGCAGCATGGGGACAGGGTTATCCCACGAGCAGTACTTC

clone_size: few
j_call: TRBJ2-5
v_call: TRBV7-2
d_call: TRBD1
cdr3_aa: CASSVLGQGAGETQYF
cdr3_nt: TGTGCCAGCAGCGTTCTAGGACAGGGGGCCGGAGAGACCCAGTACTTC

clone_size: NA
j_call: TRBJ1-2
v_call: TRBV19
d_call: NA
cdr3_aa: CASSAGHRVYGYTF
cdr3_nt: TGTGCCAGTAGCGCGGGCCACAGAGTCTATGGCTACACCTTC

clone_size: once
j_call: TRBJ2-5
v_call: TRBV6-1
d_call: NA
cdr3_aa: CASSTGYQETQYF
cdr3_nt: TGTGCCAGCAGCACAGGGTACCAAGAGACCCAGTACTTC

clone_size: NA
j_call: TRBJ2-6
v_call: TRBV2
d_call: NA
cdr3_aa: CASRGELSGANVLTF
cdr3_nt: TGTGCCAGCAGGGGCGAACTCTCTGGGGCCAACGTCCTGACTTTC

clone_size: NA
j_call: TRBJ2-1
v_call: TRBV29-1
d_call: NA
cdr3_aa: CSVAFQGAGRFF
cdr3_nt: TGCAGCGTCGCCTTCCAAGGGGCCGGTCGGTTCTTC

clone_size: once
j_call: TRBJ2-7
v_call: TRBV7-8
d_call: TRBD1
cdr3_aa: CASSLRQGGVGRSYEQYF
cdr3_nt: TGTGCCAGCAGCTTAAGACAGGGGGGGGTTGGACGTTCCTACGAGCAGTACTTC

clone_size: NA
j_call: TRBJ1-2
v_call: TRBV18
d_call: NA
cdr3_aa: CASSPAPGESYGYTF
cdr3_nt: TGTGCCAGCTCACCAGCCCCAGGGGAAAGTTATGGCTACACCTTC

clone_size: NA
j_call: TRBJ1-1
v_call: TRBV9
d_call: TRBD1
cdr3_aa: CASSVGDSSTNTEAFF
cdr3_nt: TGTGCCAGCAGCGTAGGGGACAGCAGCACGAACACTGAAGCTTTCTTT

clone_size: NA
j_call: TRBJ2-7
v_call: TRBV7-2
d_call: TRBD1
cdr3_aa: CASSRDRATYEQYF
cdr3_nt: TGTGCCAGCAGCCGGGACAGGGCAACCTACGAGCAGTACTTC

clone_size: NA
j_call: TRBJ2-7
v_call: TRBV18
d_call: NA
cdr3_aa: CASSTRQDGEQYF
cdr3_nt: TGTGCCAGCTCAACCCGACAGGATGGGGAGCAGTACTTC

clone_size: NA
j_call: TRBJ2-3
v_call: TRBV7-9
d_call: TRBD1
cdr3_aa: CASSLRGGPDTQYF
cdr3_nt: TGTGCCAGCAGCTTAAGAGGGGGCCCCGATACGCAGTATTTT

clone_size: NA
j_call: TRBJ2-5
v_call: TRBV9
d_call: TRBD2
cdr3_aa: CASSGVLDSRGAQETQYF
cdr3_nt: TGTGCCAGCAGCGGTGTCCTGGATTCGCGGGGGGCTCAAGAGACCCAGTACTTC

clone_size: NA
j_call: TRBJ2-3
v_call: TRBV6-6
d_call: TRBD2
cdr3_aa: CASTDRPSGGADTQYF
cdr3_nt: TGTGCCAGCACCGACAGACCTAGCGGGGGTGCAGATACGCAGTATTTT

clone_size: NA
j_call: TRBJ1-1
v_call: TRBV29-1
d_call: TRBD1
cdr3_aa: CSVEIGTGNTEAFF
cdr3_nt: TGCAGCGTTGAGATTGGGACAGGGAACACTGAAGCTTTCTTT

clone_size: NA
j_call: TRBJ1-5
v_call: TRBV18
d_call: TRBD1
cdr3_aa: CASSRFGQGNQPQHF
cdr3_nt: TGTGCCAGCTCACGGTTCGGACAGGGGAATCAGCCCCAGCATTTT

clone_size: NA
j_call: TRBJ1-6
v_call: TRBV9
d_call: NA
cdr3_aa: CASGGDSPLHF
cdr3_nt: TGTGCCAGCGGGGGGGATTCACCCCTCCACTTT

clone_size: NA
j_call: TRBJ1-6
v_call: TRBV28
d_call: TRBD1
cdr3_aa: CASSPRGQGFDSPLHF
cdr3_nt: TGTGCCAGCAGCCCCAGAGGACAGGGATTTGATTCACCCCTCCACTTT